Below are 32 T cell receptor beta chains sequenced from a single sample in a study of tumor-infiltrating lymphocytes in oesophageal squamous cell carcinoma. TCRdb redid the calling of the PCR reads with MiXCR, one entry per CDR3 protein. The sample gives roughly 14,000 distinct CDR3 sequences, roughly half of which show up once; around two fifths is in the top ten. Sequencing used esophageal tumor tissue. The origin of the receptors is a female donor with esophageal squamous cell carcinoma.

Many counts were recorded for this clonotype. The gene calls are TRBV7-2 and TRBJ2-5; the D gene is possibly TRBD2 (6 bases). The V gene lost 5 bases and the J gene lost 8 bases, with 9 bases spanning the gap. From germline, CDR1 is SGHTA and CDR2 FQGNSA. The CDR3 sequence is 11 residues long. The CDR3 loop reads CASSPGTTQYF. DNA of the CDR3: TGTGCCAGCAGCCCGGGGACTACCCAGTACTTC.

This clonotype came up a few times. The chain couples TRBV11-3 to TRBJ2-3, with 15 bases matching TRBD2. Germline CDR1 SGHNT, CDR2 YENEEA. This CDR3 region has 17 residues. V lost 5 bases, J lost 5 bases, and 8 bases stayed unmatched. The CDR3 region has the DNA TGTGCCAGCAGCAACCTCGGGACTAGCGGGAGGCGAGATACGCAGTATTTT. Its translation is CASSNLGTSGRRDTQYF.

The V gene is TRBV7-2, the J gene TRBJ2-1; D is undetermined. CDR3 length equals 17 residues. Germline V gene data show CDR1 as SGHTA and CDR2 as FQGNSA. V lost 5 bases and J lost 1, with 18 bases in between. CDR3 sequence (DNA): TGTGCCAGCAGCCTCTTCTTGGGAAGTACATCCTACAATGAGCAGTTCTTC. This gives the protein CASSLFLGSTSYNEQFF.

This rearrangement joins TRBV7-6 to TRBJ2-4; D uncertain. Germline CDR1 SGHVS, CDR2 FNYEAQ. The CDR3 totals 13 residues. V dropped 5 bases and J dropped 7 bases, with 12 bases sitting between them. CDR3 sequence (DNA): TGTGCCAGCAGCCCCCCTGGGTGGAACATTCAGTACTTC. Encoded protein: CASSPPGWNIQYF.

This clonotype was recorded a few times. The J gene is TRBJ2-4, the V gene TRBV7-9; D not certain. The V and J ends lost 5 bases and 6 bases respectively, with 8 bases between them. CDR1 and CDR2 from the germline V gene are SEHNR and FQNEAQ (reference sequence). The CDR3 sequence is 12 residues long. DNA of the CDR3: TGTGCCAGCAGCCCGCGGTTAAACATTCAGTACTTC. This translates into CASSPRLNIQYF.

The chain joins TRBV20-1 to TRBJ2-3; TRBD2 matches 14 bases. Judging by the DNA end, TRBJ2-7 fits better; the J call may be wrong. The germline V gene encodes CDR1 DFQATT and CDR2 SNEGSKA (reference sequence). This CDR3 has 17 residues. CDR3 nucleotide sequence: TGCAGTGCTAGAGGTGTGGGACTAGCGGGAGTTCAAAACGAGCAGTACTTC. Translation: CSARGVGLAGVQNEQYF.

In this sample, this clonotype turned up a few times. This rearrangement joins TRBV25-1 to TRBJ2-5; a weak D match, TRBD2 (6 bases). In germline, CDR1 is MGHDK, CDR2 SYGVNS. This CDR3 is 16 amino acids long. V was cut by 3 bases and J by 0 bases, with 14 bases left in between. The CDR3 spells CASSDPLAAHQETQYF. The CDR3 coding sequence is TGTGCCAGCAGTGACCCACTAGCAGCCCACCAAGAGACCCAGTACTTC.

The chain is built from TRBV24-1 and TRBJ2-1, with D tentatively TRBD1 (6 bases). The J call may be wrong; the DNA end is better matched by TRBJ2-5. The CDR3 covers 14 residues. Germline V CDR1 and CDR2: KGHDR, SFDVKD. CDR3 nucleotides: TGTGCCACCAGTGATTTGGCAGGGGAGGAGACCCAGTACTTC. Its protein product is CATSDLAGEETQYF.

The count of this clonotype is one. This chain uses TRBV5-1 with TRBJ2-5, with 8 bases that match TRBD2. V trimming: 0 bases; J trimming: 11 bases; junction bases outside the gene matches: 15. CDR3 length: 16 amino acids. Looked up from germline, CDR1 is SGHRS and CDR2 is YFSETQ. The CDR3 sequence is CASSLGTSLYYNEQYF. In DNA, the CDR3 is TGCGCCAGCAGCTTGGGGACTAGCCTCTATTACAATGAGCAGTACTTC.

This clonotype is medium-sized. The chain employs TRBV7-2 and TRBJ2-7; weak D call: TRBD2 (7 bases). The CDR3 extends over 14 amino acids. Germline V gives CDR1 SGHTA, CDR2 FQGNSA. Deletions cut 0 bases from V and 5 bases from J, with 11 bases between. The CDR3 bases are TGTGCCAGCAGCTTAGCTGCGGGGGCGAACGAGCAGTACTTC. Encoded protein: CASSLAAGANEQYF.

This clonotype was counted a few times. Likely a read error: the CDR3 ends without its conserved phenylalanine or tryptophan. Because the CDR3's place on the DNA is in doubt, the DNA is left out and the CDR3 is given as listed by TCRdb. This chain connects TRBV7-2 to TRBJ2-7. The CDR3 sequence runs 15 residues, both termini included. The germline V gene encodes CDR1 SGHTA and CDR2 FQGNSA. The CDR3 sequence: CASSLASSYEQYFGS.

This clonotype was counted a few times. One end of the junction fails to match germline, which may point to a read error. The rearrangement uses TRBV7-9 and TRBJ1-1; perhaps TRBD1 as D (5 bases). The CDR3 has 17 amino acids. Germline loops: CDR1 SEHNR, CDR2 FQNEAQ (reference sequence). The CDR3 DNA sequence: TGTGCCAGCAGCTTAACAGGACTAGCGGGAGGGATCTACGAGCAGTACTTT. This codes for CASSLTGLAGGIYEQYF.

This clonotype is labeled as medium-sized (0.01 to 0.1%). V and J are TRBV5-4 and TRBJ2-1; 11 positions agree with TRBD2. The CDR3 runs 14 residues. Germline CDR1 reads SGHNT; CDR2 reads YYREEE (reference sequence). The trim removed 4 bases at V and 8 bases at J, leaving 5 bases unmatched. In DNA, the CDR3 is TGTGCCAGCAGCACTAGCGGGAGTTTGCATGAGCAGTTCTTC. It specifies CASSTSGSLHEQFF.

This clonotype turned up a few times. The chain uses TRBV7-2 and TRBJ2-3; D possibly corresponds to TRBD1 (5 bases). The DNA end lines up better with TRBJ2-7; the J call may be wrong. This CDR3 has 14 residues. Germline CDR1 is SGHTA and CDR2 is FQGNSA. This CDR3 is CASSSKAGSYEQYF. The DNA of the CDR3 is TGTGCCAGCAGCTCGAAGGCAGGGTCCTACGAGCAGTACTTC.

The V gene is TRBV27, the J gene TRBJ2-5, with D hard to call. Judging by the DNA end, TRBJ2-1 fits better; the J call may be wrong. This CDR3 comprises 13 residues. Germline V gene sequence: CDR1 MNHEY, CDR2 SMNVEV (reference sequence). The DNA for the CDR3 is TGTGCCAGCAGTTTCTCTCCTATAAATGAGCAGTTCTTC. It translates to CASSFSPINEQFF.

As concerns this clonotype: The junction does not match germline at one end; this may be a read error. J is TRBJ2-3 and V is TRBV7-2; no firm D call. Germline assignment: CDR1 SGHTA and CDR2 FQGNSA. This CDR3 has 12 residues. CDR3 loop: CASGTNTDAQYF. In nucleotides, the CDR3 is TGTGCCAGCGGAACAAACACAGATGCGCAGTATTTT.

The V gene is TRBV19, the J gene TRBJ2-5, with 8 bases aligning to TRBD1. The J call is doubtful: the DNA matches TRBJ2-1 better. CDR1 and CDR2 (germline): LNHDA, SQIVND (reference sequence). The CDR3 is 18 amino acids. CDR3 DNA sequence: TGTGCCAGTAGCATCACGATTCTAGACAGGGGTTCATACAATGAGCAGTTCTTC. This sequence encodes CASSITILDRGSYNEQFF.

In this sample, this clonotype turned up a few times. The CDR3, as DNA: TGTGCCAGCAGCTTAGGGCTGGATACGCAGTATTTT. Amino acids: CASSLGLDTQYF. The chain joins TRBV7-8 to TRBJ2-3; unclear D gene. The CDR3 has 12 residues. Germline CDR1 SGHVS, CDR2 FQNEAQ. V gave up 1 base and J gave up 6 bases, with 5 bases separating them.

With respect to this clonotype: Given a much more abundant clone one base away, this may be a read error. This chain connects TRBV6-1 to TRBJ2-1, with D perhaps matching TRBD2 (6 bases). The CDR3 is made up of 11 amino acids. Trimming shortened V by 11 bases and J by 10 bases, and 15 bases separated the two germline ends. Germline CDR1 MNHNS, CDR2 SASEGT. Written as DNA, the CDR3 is TGTGCCGGCGCCCGAGGAGGGGAGCAGTTCTTC. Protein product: CAGARGGEQFF.

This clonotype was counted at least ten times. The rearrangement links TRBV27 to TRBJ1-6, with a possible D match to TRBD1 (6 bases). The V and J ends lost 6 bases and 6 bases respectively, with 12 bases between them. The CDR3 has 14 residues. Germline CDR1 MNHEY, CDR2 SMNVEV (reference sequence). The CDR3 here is CASRMDSFNSPLHF. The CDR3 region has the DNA TGTGCCAGCAGGATGGACAGTTTTAATTCACCCCTCCACTTT.

CDR3 coding DNA: TGTGCCAGCAGTTTTGCCCGGGGTAGCGCCTACGAGCAGTACTTC. Its translation is CASSFARGSAYEQYF. The chain employs TRBV12-3 or TRBV12-4 and TRBJ2-4; D may be TRBD2 (5 bases). Matching the DNA end better, TRBJ2-7 makes the J call doubtful. The CDR3 is 15 amino acids.

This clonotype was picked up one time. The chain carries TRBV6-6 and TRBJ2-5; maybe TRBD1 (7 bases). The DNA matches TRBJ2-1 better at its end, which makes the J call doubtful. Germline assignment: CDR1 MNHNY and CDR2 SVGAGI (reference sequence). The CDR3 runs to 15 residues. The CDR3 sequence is CASSPQGGSYNEQFF. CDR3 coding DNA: TGTGCCAGCAGTCCCCAGGGGGGCTCCTACAATGAGCAGTTCTTC.

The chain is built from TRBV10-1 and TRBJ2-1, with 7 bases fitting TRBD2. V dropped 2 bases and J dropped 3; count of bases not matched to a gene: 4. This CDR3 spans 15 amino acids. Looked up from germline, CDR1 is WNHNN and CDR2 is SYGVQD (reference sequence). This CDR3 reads CASSELASGYNEQFF. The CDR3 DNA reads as TGCGCCAGCAGTGAGCTGGCTAGCGGCTACAATGAGCAGTTCTTC.

The CDR3 region is CASSLVGDRVWEETQYF. In nucleotides, the CDR3 is TGTGCCAGCAGCTTAGTGGGGGACAGGGTTTGGGAAGAGACCCAGTACTTC. V and J are TRBV7-4 and TRBJ2-5; 9 nucleotides match TRBD1. With V trimmed by 1 base and J by 3 bases, 9 bases remained unmatched. The CDR3 spans 17 residues. Germline values: CDR1 SGHVT, CDR2 SQSDAQ.

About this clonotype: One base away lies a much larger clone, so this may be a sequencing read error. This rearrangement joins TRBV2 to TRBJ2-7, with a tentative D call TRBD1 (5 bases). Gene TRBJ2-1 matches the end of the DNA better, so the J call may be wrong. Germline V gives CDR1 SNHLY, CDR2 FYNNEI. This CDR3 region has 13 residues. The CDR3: CASRDIPSYEQFF. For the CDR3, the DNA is TGTGCCAGCAGGGACATACCGTCCTACGAGCAGTTCTTC.

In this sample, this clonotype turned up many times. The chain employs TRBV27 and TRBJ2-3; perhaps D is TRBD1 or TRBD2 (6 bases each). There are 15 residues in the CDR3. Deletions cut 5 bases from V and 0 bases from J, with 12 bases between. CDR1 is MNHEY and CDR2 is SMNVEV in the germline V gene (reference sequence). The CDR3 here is CASSLRGRSTDTQYF. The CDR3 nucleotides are TGTGCCAGCAGTCTCCGGGGGCGAAGCACAGATACGCAGTATTTT.

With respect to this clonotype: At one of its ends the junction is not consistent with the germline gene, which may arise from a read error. CDR3 loop: CASSSLSGGETQYF. The CDR3 DNA follows: TGTGCCAGCAGCTCGCTATCGGGGGGCGAGACCCAGTACTTC. The genes are TRBV5-3 and TRBJ2-1; perhaps TRBD2 as D (7 bases). The DNA end favors TRBJ2-5, so the J call may be wrong. TRBV5-3 is known as an ORF, though its function is uncertain. The CDR3 runs 14 residues.

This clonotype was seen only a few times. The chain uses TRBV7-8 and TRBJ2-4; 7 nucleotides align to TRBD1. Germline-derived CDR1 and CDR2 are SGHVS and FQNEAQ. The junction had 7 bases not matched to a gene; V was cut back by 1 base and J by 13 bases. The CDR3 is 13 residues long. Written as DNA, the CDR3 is TGTGCCAGCAGCTTAGGAAGGGACAGAAAACAGTACTTC. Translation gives CASSLGRDRKQYF.

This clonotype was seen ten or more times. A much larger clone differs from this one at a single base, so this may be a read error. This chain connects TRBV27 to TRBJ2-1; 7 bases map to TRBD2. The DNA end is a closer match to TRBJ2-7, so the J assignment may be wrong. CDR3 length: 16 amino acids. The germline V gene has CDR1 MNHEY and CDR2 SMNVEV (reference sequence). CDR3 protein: CASSPLAGGSYNEQYF. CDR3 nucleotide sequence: TGTGCCAGCAGTCCCTTAGCGGGCGGCTCCTACAATGAGCAGTACTTC.

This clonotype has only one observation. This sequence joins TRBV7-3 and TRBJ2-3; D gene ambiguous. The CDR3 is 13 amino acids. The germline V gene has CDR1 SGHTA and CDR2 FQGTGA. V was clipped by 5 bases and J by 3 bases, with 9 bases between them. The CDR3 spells CASSLLNTDTQYF. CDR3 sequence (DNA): TGTGCCAGCAGCCTACTAAATACAGATACGCAGTATTTT.

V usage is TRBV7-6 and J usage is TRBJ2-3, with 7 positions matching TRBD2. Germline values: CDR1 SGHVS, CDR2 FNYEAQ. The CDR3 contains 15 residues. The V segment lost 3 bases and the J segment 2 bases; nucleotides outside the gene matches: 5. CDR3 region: CASSFKAGFTDTQYF. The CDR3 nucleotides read TGTGCCAGCAGCTTCAAAGCGGGGTTCACAGATACGCAGTATTTT.

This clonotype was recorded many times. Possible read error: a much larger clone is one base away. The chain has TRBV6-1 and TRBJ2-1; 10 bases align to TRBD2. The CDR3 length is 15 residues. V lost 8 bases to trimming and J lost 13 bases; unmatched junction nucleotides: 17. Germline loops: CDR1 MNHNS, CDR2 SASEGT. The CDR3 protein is CASVPLAGVQETQFF. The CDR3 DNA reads TGTGCCAGCGTGCCGCTAGCGGGGGTTCAAGAGACCCAGTTCTTC.